This T cell receptor beta chain is drawn from a study of beta chain features in type 1 diabetes. This clone was detected only a few times. What it binds is unknown. Purity exceeding 95% was reached by all sorted populations. Findings of the study overall: Moderate yet significant TCRB CDR3 shortening was seen in Type 1 diabetes patients in all four CD4+ subsets.

CDR1 is SQVTM and CDR2 is ANQGSEA in the germline V gene. V dropped 6 bases and J dropped 16 bases, with 16 bases sitting between them. The CDR3 runs to 10 residues. The sequenced template was cDNA made from the entire isolated RNA. Millions of reads, on average, came from each naive, central memory and regulatory T cell sample. Method: immunoSEQ multiplex PCR; TCRdb's copy keeps in-frame clones and lacks some. The top ten hold over 0.015% of the sample, which has hundreds of thousands of clones, 9.5% to 13% seen once. Specimen: naive CD4+ T cells from blood. This TCR was sampled from a man aged 25 to 40 with type 1 diabetes. The chain has TRBV29-1 and TRBJ2-1; D might be TRBD1 (6 bases). The CDR3 coding sequence is TGCAGCGTGAAGCAGGGGTTCGGATTCTTC. The encoded protein is CSVKQGFGFF.